The 5 T cell receptor beta chains given below trace back to one sample, sequenced in a study of beta chain features in type 1 diabetes. Sequenced material consisted of expressed TCRB transcripts (all of the isolated RNA was reverse transcribed). The assay was immunoSEQ multiplex PCR, and TCRdb's table has in-frame clones only and misses some. The sample shows roughly 500,000 clones, about 29% of them seen only once. The sample comprised naive CD4+ T cells from blood. The receptors stem from a man between 18 and 35 years old in good health.

This clone was observed a few times. This chain connects TRBV30 to TRBJ2-5; maybe TRBD2 (7 bases). The CDR3 has 15 amino acids. V dropped 0 bases and J dropped 4 bases, with 15 bases sitting between them. Germline CDR1 is GTSNPN and CDR2 is SVGIG (reference sequence). CDR3 region: CAWSVRRGGGETQYF. The DNA of the CDR3 is TGTGCCTGGAGTGTACGTAGGGGAGGGGGAGAGACCCAGTACTTC.

The gene calls are TRBV27 and TRBJ2-1; D unresolved. Germline V CDR1 and CDR2: MNHEY, SMNVEV (reference sequence). The CDR3 sequence is 15 residues long. Trimming removed 4 bases at V and 2 bases at J, with 12 bases between. Written as DNA, the CDR3 is TGTGCCAGCAGTTCCGGCCCAGAAACCTACAATGAGCAGTTCTTC. This translates into CASSSGPETYNEQFF.

V gene TRBV7-2 combines with J gene TRBJ2-3; D is uncertain. V lost 4 bases and J lost 0, with 14 bases in between. The length of the CDR3 is 16 residues. Germline loops: CDR1 SGHTA, CDR2 FQGNSA. CDR3 sequence: CASSSLRLGSTDTQYF. In nucleotides, the CDR3 is TGTGCCAGCAGCTCCCTAAGACTGGGGAGCACAGATACGCAGTATTTT.

This clone was found a few times. The V call is TRBV30, the J call TRBJ2-3; TRBD2 agrees at 11 bases. V trimming: 8 bases; J trimming: 6 bases; junction bases outside the gene matches: 4. The CDR3 runs 12 residues. Germline CDR1 and CDR2: GTSNPN and SVGIG (reference sequence). The CDR3 region has the DNA TGTGCCACAACTAGCGGGAGTGATACGCAGTATTTT. This encodes CATTSGSDTQYF.

The chain combines TRBV30 with TRBJ1-1, with 8 bases aligning to TRBD1. This CDR3 comprises 18 residues. Germline values: CDR1 GTSNPN, CDR2 SVGIG (reference sequence). Unmatched junction bases numbered 17, after V lost 0 bases and J lost 5 bases. CDR3 DNA sequence: TGTGCCTGGAGTGTAAGTCGTCAGGGGGCGAGTCTGAGTACTGAAGCTTTCTTT. Its translation: CAWSVSRQGASLSTEAFF.